The rows below give T cell receptor beta chains drawn from one sample of a study of shared clonotypes between healthy human individuals. Assay used: immunoSEQ multiplex PCR; TCRdb lists only in-frame clones, some missing. The top ten hold 24% of the sample, which has about 820,000 clones, 80% to 95% seen once. The sequenced sample was naive CD8+ T cells sorted from blood. All receptors come from a man aged 25-45 years in good health. Each CDR3 is given with its conserved first and last residue. The order of the fields is V gene, J gene, clone size, D gene, CDR3 DNA, CDR3 protein. D genes are given only for firm matches. Rows give clone size only sometimes, using once, few, many, or a class for an expanded clone.

v_gene: TRBV27
j_gene: TRBJ2-5
abundance: .
d_gene: .
CDR3nt: TGTGCCAGCAGTTTTGGACCCTTAAAGACCCAGTACTTC
CDR3aa: CASSFGPLKTQYF

v_gene: TRBV2
j_gene: TRBJ2-7
abundance: many
d_gene: TRBD2
CDR3nt: TGTGCCAGCAGCCTAGGACTAGCGGGAGTCTACGAGCAGTACTTC
CDR3aa: CASSLGLAGVYEQYF

v_gene: TRBV28
j_gene: TRBJ2-5
abundance: .
d_gene: TRBD2
CDR3nt: TGTGCCAGTACCGGGACTAGCGGGAGGGCCCAAGAGACCCAGTACTTC
CDR3aa: CASTGTSGRAQETQYF

v_gene: TRBV2
j_gene: TRBJ2-1
abundance: .
d_gene: .
CDR3nt: TGTGCAACGCAAGGGGCCAACAATGAGCAGTTCTTC
CDR3aa: CATQGANNEQFF

v_gene: TRBV4-1
j_gene: TRBJ2-5
abundance: .
d_gene: .
CDR3nt: TGCGCCAGCAGCCATCGTATGTACCAAGAGACCCAGTACTTC
CDR3aa: CASSHRMYQETQYF

v_gene: TRBV11-1
j_gene: TRBJ2-1
abundance: .
d_gene: .
CDR3nt: TGTGCCAGCAGCTTCCGGGGCGGGCATGAGCAGTTCTTC
CDR3aa: CASSFRGGHEQFF

v_gene: TRBV7-9
j_gene: TRBJ1-2
abundance: .
d_gene: .
CDR3nt: TGTGCCAGCAGCTTAGCGCTAGGATACTATGGCTACACCTTC
CDR3aa: CASSLALGYYGYTF

v_gene: TRBV30
j_gene: TRBJ2-1
abundance: .
d_gene: .
CDR3nt: TGTGCCTGGAGCACAGGGACTTCTAGCTCCTACAATGAGCAGTTCTTC
CDR3aa: CAWSTGTSSSYNEQFF

v_gene: TRBV4-1
j_gene: TRBJ2-1
abundance: once
d_gene: TRBD2
CDR3nt: TGCGCCAGCAGCCAAGGAGAGGGACTAGGCGTCGATGAGCAGTTCTTC
CDR3aa: CASSQGEGLGVDEQFF

v_gene: TRBV6-5
j_gene: TRBJ1-2
abundance: .
d_gene: .
CDR3nt: TGTGCCAGCAGTTACGGGACTGAAAACTATGGCTACACCTTC
CDR3aa: CASSYGTENYGYTF

v_gene: TRBV28
j_gene: TRBJ2-7
abundance: .
d_gene: TRBD1
CDR3nt: TGTGCCAGCAGTATACAGGACAGGGTGAGCGACGAGCAGTACTTC
CDR3aa: CASSIQDRVSDEQYF

v_gene: TRBV7-9
j_gene: TRBJ2-5
abundance: .
d_gene: .
CDR3nt: TGTGCCAGCAGCTTAGTTATGGCAGGGAGAGAGACCCAGTACTTC
CDR3aa: CASSLVMAGRETQYF

v_gene: TRBV30
j_gene: TRBJ1-5
abundance: .
d_gene: .
CDR3nt: TGTGCCTGGAGTGTAAACAGCAATCAGCCCCAGCATTTT
CDR3aa: CAWSVNSNQPQHF

v_gene: TRBV28
j_gene: TRBJ2-1
abundance: .
d_gene: TRBD2
CDR3nt: TGTGCCAGCAGTCCTAGCGGGGGGCTCAATGAGCAGTTCTTC
CDR3aa: CASSPSGGLNEQFF

v_gene: TRBV11-2
j_gene: TRBJ2-3
abundance: once
d_gene: .
CDR3nt: TGTGCCAGCAGCTTCCGCGGGCGAATAACCACAGATACGCAGTATTTT
CDR3aa: CASSFRGRITTDTQYF

v_gene: TRBV27
j_gene: TRBJ2-7
abundance: few
d_gene: .
CDR3nt: TGTGCCAGCAGTGATTTGGGTGACGAGCAGTACTTC
CDR3aa: CASSDLGDEQYF

v_gene: TRBV6-5
j_gene: TRBJ2-7
abundance: .
d_gene: .
CDR3nt: TGTGCCAGCAGTTTCGGACTATTCTCCTACGAGCAGTACTTC
CDR3aa: CASSFGLFSYEQYF

v_gene: TRBV7-2
j_gene: TRBJ2-7
abundance: .
d_gene: TRBD1
CDR3nt: TGTGCCAGCAGCGAGGGACAGGGGGCGTACGAGCAGTACTTC
CDR3aa: CASSEGQGAYEQYF